Reported below is one T cell receptor beta chain. What it binds is unknown. V lost 5 bases to trimming and J lost 5 bases; unmatched junction nucleotides: 13. The germline V gene has CDR1 SGHRS and CDR2 YFSETQ. This CDR3 is built from 15 residues. This sample stems from a study of cytomegalovirus exposure and HLA in healthy donors. Whole-study findings and limits: According to the study, 160 or so TCR beta chains were cytomegalovirus-associated.

PCR employed 60 Vbeta and 13 Jbeta primers. Generated by immunoSEQ multiplex PCR, the TCRdb table keeps only in-frame clones and is missing some. The table shows fewer than 200,000 clones, with 55% to 80% occurring only once. The chain is built from TRBV5-1 and TRBJ2-7; 7 positions agree with TRBD2. Sequencing input: PBMCs. The TCR originated in a woman aged 18-29 years in good health and CMV-seropositive. The CDR3 loop reads CASSDPGSGIHEQYF. The CDR3 DNA reads as TGCGCCAGCAGTGATCCCGGGAGCGGGATCCACGAGCAGTACTTC.